The next 18 T cell receptor beta chains were all read from a single sample in a study of response to subunit inactivated influenza vaccine (dated by TCRdb to between 2017 and 2018). The receptor library was made with RT-PCR. The instrument given in TCRdb is Illumina HiSeq 2500. TCRdb reprocessing: public reads trimmed at Q25 with fastp, clones called with MiXCR, in-frame beta chains kept. Rows with one shared CDR3 protein collapse into an entry with the most common genes and DNA. This sample comprises approximately 520,000 distinct CDR3 sequences, about 25% of them detected only once. The ten biggest clones cover under 2.5% of the sample. The sample here was CD4+ T cells sorted from PBMCs, taken roughly 5 days after vaccination. These receptors all stem from a man over 45 who received an inactivated influenza vaccine. Donor details come from another sample of the same person, matched by shared clones.

A few counts support this clonotype. The chain couples TRBV20-1 to TRBJ2-3; 9 nucleotides align to TRBD2. Trimming at V came to 1 base and at J to 8 bases, leaving 7 bases not matched to a gene. CDR1 is DFQATT, CDR2 SNEGSKA, per germline (reference sequence). The CDR3 has 14 amino acids. CDR3 amino acids: CSARGSGGTSTQYF. The DNA of the CDR3 is TGCAGTGCTAGAGGTAGCGGGGGCACCAGTACGCAGTATTTT.

The V and J genes are TRBV4-3 and TRBJ2-1; no clear D. In germline, CDR1 is LGHNA, CDR2 YSLEER. CDR3 length: 13 amino acids. V gave up 4 bases and J gave up 9 bases, with 13 bases separating them. CDR3 DNA: TGCGCCAGCAGCCCCAGCTTTACGGGTGAGCAGTTCTTC. Translated: CASSPSFTGEQFF.

This chain joins TRBV12-3 or TRBV12-4 and TRBJ2-2; no firm D call. Trimming removed 6 bases from V and 2 bases from J, with 10 bases in between. CDR3 length: 14 residues. CDR3: CASRLRENTGELFF. For the CDR3, the DNA is TGTGCCAGCAGGCTAAGGGAAAACACCGGGGAGCTGTTTTTT.

The chain uses TRBV5-1 and TRBJ2-3; 11 bases agree with TRBD2. The trim removed 5 bases at V and 2 bases at J, leaving 7 bases unmatched. CDR3 length: 16 amino acids. CDR1 and CDR2 from the germline V gene are SGHRS and YFSETQ. The CDR3 spells CASRPTSGGYTDTQYF. The CDR3 DNA is TGCGCCAGCAGACCAACTAGCGGGGGTTACACAGATACGCAGTATTTT.

CDR3 sequence reads: CSARDSGQPQHF. The CDR3 region has the DNA TGCAGTGCTAGAGATTCCGGCCAGCCCCAGCATTTT. The chain recombines TRBV20-1 with TRBJ1-5; unclear D gene. Trimming took 0 bases from V and 7 from J, leaving 7 bases between them. The CDR3 is 12 residues long. Looked up from germline, CDR1 is DFQATT and CDR2 is SNEGSKA (reference sequence).

The V and J genes are TRBV4-2 and TRBJ2-7; 10 nucleotides align to TRBD2. CDR1 is LGHNA and CDR2 is YNFKEQ in the germline V gene. This CDR3 is 18 amino acids long. V lost 1 base, J lost 2 bases, and 11 bases stayed unmatched. CDR3 protein: CASSQGEMASGSPYEQYF. The CDR3, as DNA: TGTGCCAGCAGCCAAGGAGAAATGGCTAGCGGGAGCCCCTACGAGCAGTACTTC.

The chain couples TRBV7-9 to TRBJ1-1, with a possible D match to TRBD1 (5 bases). V lost 0 bases to trimming and J lost 0 bases, with 11 bases between them. The CDR3 is made up of 16 amino acids. Germline loops: CDR1 SEHNR, CDR2 FQNEAQ (reference sequence). CDR3 bases: TGTGCCAGCAGCTTAGCGTGGCAGGGCATGAACACTGAAGCTTTCTTT. This encodes CASSLAWQGMNTEAFF.

The rearrangement joins TRBV4-1 to TRBJ2-1; a possible D gene is TRBD2 (6 bases). The V end was cut by 4 bases, the J end by 4 bases, with 14 bases between. Germline values: CDR1 MGHRA, CDR2 YSYEKL. The length of the CDR3 is 15 residues. CDR3 protein: CASSPGESGYNEQFF. Written as DNA, the CDR3 is TGCGCCAGCAGCCCGGGGGAGTCGGGATACAATGAGCAGTTCTTC.

As DNA, the CDR3 is TGCAGTGCTAGAAAGCCGGCAGGGACCGAGACCCAGTACTTC. It yields the protein CSARKPAGTETQYF. The rearrangement uses TRBV20-1 and TRBJ2-5, with D possibly called TRBD1 or TRBD2 (5 bases each). The CDR3 runs 14 residues. CDR1 and CDR2 from the germline V gene are DFQATT and SNEGSKA (reference sequence). Trimming removed 2 bases from V and 5 bases from J, with 15 bases in between.

This clonotype was observed a few times. The rearrangement joins TRBV20-1 to TRBJ2-1, with D maybe TRBD2 (5 bases). The CDR3 covers 15 residues. Germline-derived CDR1 and CDR2 are DFQATT and SNEGSKA (reference sequence). V lost 6 bases to trimming and J lost 0 bases, with 15 bases between them. The CDR3 DNA sequence: TGCAGTGCCTCTCCCGGGAAGAGCTCCTACAATGAGCAGTTCTTC. As protein: CSASPGKSSYNEQFF.

The genes are TRBV20-1 and TRBJ2-5; 7 bases are a match to TRBD2. CDR1 and CDR2 from the germline V gene are DFQATT and SNEGSKA (reference sequence). This CDR3 is built from 13 residues. V lost 0 bases and J lost 7; bases outside the gene matches: 5. CDR3 coding DNA: TGCAGTGCTAGAGATGGAGTAGCGGGGACCCAGTACTTC. Translation: CSARDGVAGTQYF.

In this sample, this clonotype turned up a few times. The chain uses TRBV5-1 and TRBJ2-1; D not certain. The CDR3 has 15 residues. Germline V CDR1 and CDR2: SGHRS, YFSETQ. V was cut by 0 bases and J by 5 bases, with 12 bases left in between. The CDR3 DNA reads TGCGCCAGCAGCTTGGCCCCAGGTATTGACAATGAGCAGTTCTTC. Protein product: CASSLAPGIDNEQFF.

This clonotype was observed many times. The rearrangement links TRBV11-3 to TRBJ2-5; perhaps TRBD2 as D (6 bases). Germline assignment: CDR1 SGHNT and CDR2 YENEEA. V was cut by 2 bases and J by 3 bases, with 10 bases left in between. The CDR3 contains 14 residues. The DNA for the CDR3 is TGTGCCAGCAGCTTACGGGAGAGTGAAGAGACCCAGTACTTC. Protein sequence: CASSLRESEETQYF.

The V and J genes are TRBV5-6 and TRBJ1-1; possibly TRBD1 for D (6 bases). The V gene lost 6 bases and the J gene lost 0 bases, with 18 bases spanning the gap. The CDR3 length is 16 residues. Germline values: CDR1 SGHDT, CDR2 YYEEEE. CDR3 region: CASTTGSTKMNTEAFF. CDR3 DNA: TGTGCCAGCACAACAGGGTCTACTAAGATGAACACTGAAGCTTTCTTT.

This chain uses TRBV7-6 with TRBJ2-7; maybe TRBD2 (5 bases). The germline V gene encodes CDR1 SGHVS and CDR2 FNYEAQ. V was cut by 5 bases and J by 1 base, with 21 bases left in between. This CDR3 has 17 residues. CDR3 in amino acids: CASSPTGLPFLSYEQYF. Here the CDR3 DNA reads TGTGCCAGCAGCCCCACGGGATTACCTTTTCTTTCCTACGAGCAGTACTTC.

This clonotype appeared a few times. The chain carries TRBV6-1 and TRBJ1-1; D is possibly TRBD1 (5 bases). This CDR3 has 13 residues. Trimming shortened V by 4 bases and J by 1 base, and 7 bases separated the two germline ends. CDR1 and CDR2 (germline): MNHNS, SASEGT. The CDR3 protein is CASSGGRNTEAFF. The CDR3, as DNA: TGTGCCAGCAGTGGGGGACGGAACACTGAAGCTTTCTTT.

V gene TRBV2 combines with J gene TRBJ2-2, with 9 bases that match TRBD1. The trim removed 8 bases at V and 7 bases at J, leaving 14 bases unmatched. The CDR3 totals 16 residues. Germline V lookup: CDR1 SNHLY, CDR2 FYNNEI. Here the CDR3 reads CASLSIGTGSVGELFF. The CDR3 nucleotides read TGTGCCAGCTTGTCCATCGGGACAGGGTCGGTCGGGGAGCTGTTTTTT.

This clonotype was observed a few times. The chain carries TRBV15 and TRBJ2-3; D not certain. The CDR3 runs 14 residues. Trimming took 2 bases from V and 2 from J, leaving 8 bases between them. The germline gives CDR1 LNHNV, CDR2 YYDKDF (reference sequence). CDR3 protein: CATSRTPFTDTQYF. CDR3 sequence (DNA): TGTGCCACCAGCAGAACCCCCTTCACAGATACGCAGTATTTT.